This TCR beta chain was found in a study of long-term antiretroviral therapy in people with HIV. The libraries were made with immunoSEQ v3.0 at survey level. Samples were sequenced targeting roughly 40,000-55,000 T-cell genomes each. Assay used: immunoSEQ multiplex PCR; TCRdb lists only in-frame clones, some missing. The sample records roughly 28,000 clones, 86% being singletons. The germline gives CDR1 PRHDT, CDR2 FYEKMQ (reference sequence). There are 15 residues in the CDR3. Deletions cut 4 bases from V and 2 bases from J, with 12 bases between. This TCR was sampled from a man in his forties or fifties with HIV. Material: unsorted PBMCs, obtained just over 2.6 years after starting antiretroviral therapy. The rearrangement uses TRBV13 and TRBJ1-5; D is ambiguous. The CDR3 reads CASSSGLSGNQPQHF. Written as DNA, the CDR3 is TGTGCCAGCAGCTCCGGACTGAGCGGCAATCAGCCCCAGCATTTT.